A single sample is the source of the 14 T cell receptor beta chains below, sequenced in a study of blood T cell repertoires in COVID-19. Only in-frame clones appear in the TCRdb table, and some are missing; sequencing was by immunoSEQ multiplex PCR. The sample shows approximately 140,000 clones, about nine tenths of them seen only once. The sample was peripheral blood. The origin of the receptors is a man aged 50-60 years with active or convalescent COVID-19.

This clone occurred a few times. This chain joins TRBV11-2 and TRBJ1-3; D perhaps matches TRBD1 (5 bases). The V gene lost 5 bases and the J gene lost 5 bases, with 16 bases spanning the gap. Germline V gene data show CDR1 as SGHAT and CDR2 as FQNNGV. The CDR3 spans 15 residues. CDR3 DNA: TGTGCCAGCAGCCTCCAGACCGTGGGGCGAAACACCATATATTTT. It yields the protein CASSLQTVGRNTIYF. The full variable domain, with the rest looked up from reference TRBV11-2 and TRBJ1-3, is EAGVAQSPRYKIIEKRQSVAFWCNPISGHATLYWYQQILGQGPKLLIQFQNNGVVDDSQLPKDRFSAERLKGVDSTLKIQPAKLEDSAVYLCASSLQTVGRNTIYFGEGSWLTVV.

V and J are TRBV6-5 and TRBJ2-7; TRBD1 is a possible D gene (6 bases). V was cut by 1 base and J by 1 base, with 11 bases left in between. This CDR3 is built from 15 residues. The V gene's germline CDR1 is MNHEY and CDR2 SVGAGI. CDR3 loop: CASSYLGHLSYEQYF. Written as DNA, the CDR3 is TGTGCCAGCAGTTACTTGGGACACCTTTCCTACGAGCAGTACTTC.

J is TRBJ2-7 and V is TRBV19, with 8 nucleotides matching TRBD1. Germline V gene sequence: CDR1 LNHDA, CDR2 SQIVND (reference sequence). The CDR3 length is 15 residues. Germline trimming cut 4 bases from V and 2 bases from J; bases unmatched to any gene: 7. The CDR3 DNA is TGTGCCAGTAGTAGAACAGGGGGAGATACCTACGAGCAGTACTTC. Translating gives CASSRTGGDTYEQYF.

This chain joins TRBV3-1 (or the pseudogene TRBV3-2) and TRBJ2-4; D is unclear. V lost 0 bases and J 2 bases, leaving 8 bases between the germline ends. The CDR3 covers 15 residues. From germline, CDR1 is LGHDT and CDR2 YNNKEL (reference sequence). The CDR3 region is CASSQDVRSKNIQYF. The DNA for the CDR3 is TGTGCCAGCAGCCAAGATGTTCGGTCCAAAAACATTCAGTACTTC.

The chain's CDR3 is CASSSATGGTTEAFF. The CDR3 DNA reads as TGTGCCAGCAGTTCCGCCACAGGGGGAACAACTGAAGCTTTCTTT. This chain joins TRBV28 and TRBJ1-1, with 8 bases that match TRBD1. Looked up from germline, CDR1 is MDHEN and CDR2 is SYDVKM. The V segment lost 4 bases and the J segment 5 bases; nucleotides outside the gene matches: 9. CDR3 length: 15 residues.

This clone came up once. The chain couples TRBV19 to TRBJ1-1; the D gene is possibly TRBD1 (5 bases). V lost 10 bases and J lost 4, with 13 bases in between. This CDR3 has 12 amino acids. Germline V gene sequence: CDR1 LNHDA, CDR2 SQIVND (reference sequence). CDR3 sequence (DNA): TGTGCCACCTCTGGGGGGGGCACTGAAGCTTTCTTT. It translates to CATSGGGTEAFF.

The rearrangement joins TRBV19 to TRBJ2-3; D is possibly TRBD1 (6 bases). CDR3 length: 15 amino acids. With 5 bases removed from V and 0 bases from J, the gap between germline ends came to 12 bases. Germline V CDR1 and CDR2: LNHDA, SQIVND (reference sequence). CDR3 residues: CASSPRTVSTDTQYF. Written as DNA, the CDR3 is TGTGCCAGTAGTCCCCGGACAGTCAGCACAGATACGCAGTATTTT.

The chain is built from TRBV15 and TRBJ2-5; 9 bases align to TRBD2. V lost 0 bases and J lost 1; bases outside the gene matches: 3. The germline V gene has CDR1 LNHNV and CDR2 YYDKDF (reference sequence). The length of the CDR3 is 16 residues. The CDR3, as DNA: TGTGCCACCAGCAGAGAACTAGCGGGCCTCCAAGAGACCCAGTACTTC. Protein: CATSRELAGLQETQYF. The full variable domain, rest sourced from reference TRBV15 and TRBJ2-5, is DAMVIQNPRYQVTQFGKPVTLSCSQTLNHNVMYWYQQKSSQAPKLLFHYYDKDFNNEADTPDNFQSRRPNTSFCFLDIRSPGLGDTAMYLCATSRELAGLQETQYFGPGTRLLVL.

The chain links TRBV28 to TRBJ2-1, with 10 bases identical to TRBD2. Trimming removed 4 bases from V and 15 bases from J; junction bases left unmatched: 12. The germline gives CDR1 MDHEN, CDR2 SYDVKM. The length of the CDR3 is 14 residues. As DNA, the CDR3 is TGTGCCAGCAGTTCGGGACTAGCGTCACCTCTTTGGTTCTTC. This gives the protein CASSSGLASPLWFF.

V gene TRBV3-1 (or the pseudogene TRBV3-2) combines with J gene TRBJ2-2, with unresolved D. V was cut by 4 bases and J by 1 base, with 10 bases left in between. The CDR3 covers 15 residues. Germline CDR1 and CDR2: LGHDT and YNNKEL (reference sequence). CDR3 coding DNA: TGTGCCAGCAGCCTCAGTTTTGGGAACACCGGGGAGCTGTTTTTT. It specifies CASSLSFGNTGELFF.

The CDR3 loop is CASSSGLGISLRGSYEQYF. The CDR3 DNA reads TGTGCCAGCTCATCGGGACTAGGAATTTCGTTACGCGGCTCCTACGAGCAGTACTTC. The gene calls are TRBV18 and TRBJ2-7; 8 positions match TRBD2. V dropped 5 bases and J dropped 0; count of bases not matched to a gene: 18. The germline CDR1 and CDR2 sequences are KGHSH and LQKENI. This CDR3 contains 19 residues.

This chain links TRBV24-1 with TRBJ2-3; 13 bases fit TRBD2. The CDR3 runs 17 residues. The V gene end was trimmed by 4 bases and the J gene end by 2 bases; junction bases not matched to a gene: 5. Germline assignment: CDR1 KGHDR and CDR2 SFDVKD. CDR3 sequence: CATSEAGLAGVTDTQYF. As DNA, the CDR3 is TGTGCCACCAGTGAAGCCGGACTAGCGGGAGTCACAGATACGCAGTATTTT.

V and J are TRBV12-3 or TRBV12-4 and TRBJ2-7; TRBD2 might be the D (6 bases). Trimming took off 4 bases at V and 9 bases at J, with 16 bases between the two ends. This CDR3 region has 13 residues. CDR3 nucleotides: TGTGCCAGCAGTTCCCGGGAGCCTCAGAGGCAGTACTTC. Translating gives CASSSREPQRQYF.

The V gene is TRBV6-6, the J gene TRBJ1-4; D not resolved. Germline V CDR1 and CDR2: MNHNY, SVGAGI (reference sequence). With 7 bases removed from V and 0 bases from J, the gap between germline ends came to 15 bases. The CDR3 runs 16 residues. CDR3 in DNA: TGTGCCAGCAACGACCCGGGGTCCCCAACTAATGAAAAACTGTTTTTT. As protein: CASNDPGSPTNEKLFF.